One sample yielded the 25 T cell receptor beta chains listed below, sequenced in a study of control samples from healthy donors and cancer patients. TCRdb's copy holds only in-frame clones and misses some; the assay was immunoSEQ multiplex PCR. The data show around 250,000 clones, about 80% seen once. Input material: PBMCs. All receptors derive from a woman aged 60-75 years with lung cancer.

V gene TRBV6-5 combines with J gene TRBJ2-1; D is unclear. The CDR3 loop spans 15 amino acids. Trimming cost V 7 bases and J 1 base, with 14 bases left between them. CDR1 is MNHEY and CDR2 is SVGAGI in the germline V gene. The CDR3: CASTPTPSSYNEQFF. The CDR3 nucleotides are TGTGCCAGCACCCCTACCCCCAGTTCCTACAATGAGCAGTTCTTC.

This rearrangement joins TRBV27 to TRBJ1-5; TRBD1 matches at 7 bases. The CDR3 is 17 amino acids. The germline V gene encodes CDR1 MNHEY and CDR2 SMNVEV (reference sequence). The junction had 7 bases not matched to a gene; V was cut back by 1 base and J by 1 base. The CDR3 DNA reads as TGTGCCAGCAGTTTATATAGGACAGGCGGGAGCAATCAGCCCCAGCATTTT. Protein: CASSLYRTGGSNQPQHF.

This chain joins TRBV18 and TRBJ2-2; D remains unclear. The CDR3 has 18 residues. The germline CDR1 and CDR2 sequences are KGHSH and LQKENI. Between the trimmed V and J ends, which lost 4 bases and 6 bases, there was a span of 24 bases. The CDR3 bases are TGTGCCAGCTCACTTACCCGGGTCTCCGGCCGCGACGCCGGGGAGCTGTTTTTT. It yields the protein CASSLTRVSGRDAGELFF.

The chain employs TRBV30 and TRBJ2-3, with 8 bases fitting TRBD2. This CDR3 has 13 amino acids. The germline V gene encodes CDR1 GTSNPN and CDR2 SVGIG (reference sequence). Trimming cost V 0 bases and J 4 bases; bases outside gene matches: 0. CDR3 loop: CAWSVAGADTQYF. The DNA for the CDR3 is TGTGCCTGGAGTGTAGCGGGAGCAGATACGCAGTATTTT.

The CDR3 DNA reads as TGTGCCAGCAGCTTGACTTCGGGGGCATTCGGGGGGCAGAGGGCTTTCTTT. The encoded protein is CASSLTSGAFGGQRAFF. The genes are TRBV5-8 and TRBJ1-1; the D gene is possibly TRBD1 (6 bases). Germline V lookup: CDR1 SGHTS, CDR2 YDEGEE. The V end was cut by 1 base, the J end by 11 bases, with 27 bases between. CDR3 length equals 17 residues.

The chain joins TRBV6-5 to TRBJ1-1; D gene uncertain. CDR3 size: 14 residues. Per the germline V gene, CDR1 is MNHEY and CDR2 is SVGAGI. V dropped 6 bases and J dropped 1 base, with 12 bases sitting between them. In DNA form, the CDR3 reads TGTGCCAGCAGGCTCAGCCTCGCGAACACTGAAGCTTTCTTT. Its protein product is CASRLSLANTEAFF.

V usage is TRBV3-1 (or the pseudogene TRBV3-2) and J usage is TRBJ1-1, with D possibly matching TRBD1 (6 bases). V lost 1 base and J 4 bases, leaving 7 bases between the germline ends. The CDR3 runs to 13 residues. Germline V gene sequence: CDR1 LGHDT, CDR2 YNNKEL (reference sequence). The CDR3 coding sequence is TGTGCCAGCAGCCAAGGGGGGGCCACTGAAGCTTTCTTT. Residues: CASSQGGATEAFF.

V is TRBV5-4 and J is TRBJ1-2, with 12 bases fitting TRBD1. The CDR3 sequence is 14 residues long. Germline V gene data show CDR1 as SGHNT and CDR2 as YYREEE (reference sequence). Trimming at V came to 5 bases and at J to 6 bases, leaving 5 bases not matched to a gene. CDR3 sequence (DNA): TGTGCCAGCAGGGGGACAGGGGGCGCCAATGGCTACACCTTC. Its translation is CASRGTGGANGYTF.

This chain links TRBV9 with TRBJ1-4; possibly TRBD1 for D (6 bases). V dropped 3 bases and J dropped 1 base, with 19 bases sitting between them. The CDR3 consists of 18 residues. Germline V gives CDR1 SGDLS, CDR2 YYNGEE. In DNA, the CDR3 is TGTGCCAGCAGCGGCGCAATGGGAGGGACACTAACTAATGAAAAACTGTTTTTT. Encoded protein: CASSGAMGGTLTNEKLFF.

V is TRBV3-1 (or the pseudogene TRBV3-2) and J is TRBJ2-6; D gene uncertain. Trimming shortened V by 4 bases and J by 0 bases, and 16 bases separated the two germline ends. The CDR3 is made up of 18 amino acids. CDR1 LGHDT and CDR2 YNNKEL come from the germline V gene (reference sequence). This chain's CDR3 is CASSPRVEASSGANVLTF. Written as DNA, the CDR3 is TGTGCCAGCAGCCCCCGTGTAGAAGCGAGCTCTGGGGCCAACGTCCTGACTTTC.

The chain couples TRBV7-3 to TRBJ1-1; D ambiguous. The CDR3 length is 13 residues. The V and J ends lost 0 bases and 4 bases respectively, with 6 bases between them. Germline V lookup: CDR1 SGHTA, CDR2 FQGTGA. The CDR3 is CASSLTGITEAFF. The DNA of the CDR3 is TGTGCCAGCAGCTTAACAGGGATCACTGAAGCTTTCTTT.

The J gene is TRBJ2-6, the V gene TRBV18; D may be TRBD1 or TRBD2 (5 bases each). Germline CDR1 and CDR2: KGHSH and LQKENI. Trimming shortened V by 1 base and J by 2 bases, and 6 bases separated the two germline ends. This CDR3 is built from 15 residues. This CDR3 reads CASSPQGPGANVLTF. The CDR3 nucleotides are TGTGCCAGCTCACCACAGGGACCTGGGGCCAACGTCCTGACTTTC.

The V and J genes are TRBV28 and TRBJ1-1; a weak D match, TRBD1 (5 bases). Germline V gene data show CDR1 as MDHEN and CDR2 as SYDVKM. Trimming shortened V by 6 bases and J by 3 bases, and 8 bases separated the two germline ends. The CDR3 length is 12 residues. CDR3 DNA: TGTGCCAGCAGGCAGGGCTACACTGAAGCTTTCTTT. Its translation is CASRQGYTEAFF.

The V call is TRBV7-2, the J call TRBJ2-3; 10 bases line up with TRBD2. The length of the CDR3 is 16 residues. J lost 1 base, V lost 10 bases, and 11 bases had no gene match. The germline gives CDR1 SGHTA, CDR2 FQGNSA. Here the CDR3 reads CATGRGLAGGTDTQYF. The CDR3 DNA is TGTGCCACCGGGCGGGGGCTAGCGGGGGGCACAGATACGCAGTATTTT.

This clone was picked up one time. The sample has other DNA sequences that encode this CDR3 too. V gene TRBV19 combines with J gene TRBJ1-4; TRBD1 might be the D (5 bases). The CDR3 covers 15 residues. Germline-derived CDR1 and CDR2 are LNHDA and SQIVND (reference sequence). Trimming left V 4 bases short and J 3 bases short, with 12 bases between. CDR3 region: CASSTRQTSNEKLFF. DNA for the CDR3: TGTGCCAGTAGTACCAGACAGACTTCTAATGAAAAACTGTTTTTT.

This chain links TRBV10-1 with TRBJ1-4; D unclear. The CDR3 covers 14 residues. Trimming took off 4 bases at V and 0 bases at J, with 6 bases between the two ends. Germline V gene data show CDR1 as WNHNN and CDR2 as SYGVQD (reference sequence). CDR3 sequence: CASSGAATNEKLFF. In DNA form, the CDR3 reads TGCGCCAGCAGTGGAGCAGCAACTAATGAAAAACTGTTTTTT.

The gene calls are TRBV6-6 and TRBJ1-5, with a weak D call TRBD1 (6 bases). Trimming pared 4 bases from V and 4 bases from J, leaving 11 bases between. Germline lookup yields CDR1 MNHNY and CDR2 SVGAGI (reference sequence). The CDR3 has 14 residues. The CDR3 here is CASSSDSLNQPQHF. The CDR3 bases are TGTGCCAGCAGTTCGGACAGCCTAAATCAGCCCCAGCATTTT.

This chain connects TRBV6-2 or TRBV6-3 to TRBJ1-2, with a tentative D call TRBD1 (5 bases). V was shortened by 2 bases and J by 4 bases, with 11 bases between the two germline ends. Looked up from germline, CDR1 is MNHEY and CDR2 is SVGEGT. The CDR3 extends over 14 amino acids. DNA for the CDR3: TGTGCCAGCAGTTACGTACAGGAAGGCTATGGCTACACCTTC. It yields the protein CASSYVQEGYGYTF.

The V and J genes are TRBV2 and TRBJ2-5, with a tentative D call TRBD1 (6 bases). Germline V CDR1 and CDR2: SNHLY, FYNNEI. The CDR3 loop spans 15 amino acids. The V and J ends lost 0 bases and 4 bases respectively, with 12 bases between them. The CDR3 sequence: CASSEAGGRGETQYF. Here the CDR3 DNA reads TGTGCCAGCAGTGAAGCAGGGGGTAGGGGAGAGACCCAGTACTTC.

The chain carries TRBV29-1 and TRBJ2-7; 7 nucleotides agree with TRBD2. Germline CDR1 and CDR2: SQVTM and ANQGSEA. The CDR3 extends over 14 amino acids. The V segment lost 1 base and the J segment 0 bases; nucleotides outside the gene matches: 3. The CDR3 here is CSVEGRENSYEQYF. CDR3 coding DNA: TGCAGCGTTGAAGGGCGGGAGAACTCCTACGAGCAGTACTTC.

The gene calls are TRBV6-2 or TRBV6-3 and TRBJ1-1; D uncertain. Germline V CDR1 and CDR2: MNHEY, SVGEGT. The V end lost 5 bases, the J end lost 1 base, and 17 bases lay between the germline ends. The CDR3 length is 16 residues. The CDR3 protein is CASSPGWAGQNTEAFF. CDR3 nucleotide sequence: TGTGCCAGCAGTCCCGGGTGGGCCGGTCAGAACACTGAAGCTTTCTTT.

The chain has TRBV7-2 and TRBJ2-1; weak D call: TRBD2 (6 bases). V was trimmed by 8 bases and J by 5 bases, leaving 22 bases between them. Germline loops: CDR1 SGHTA, CDR2 FQGNSA. CDR3 length: 16 amino acids. CDR3 nucleotide sequence: TGTGCCAGCCCCAGCGAAGGGCTAGCGCTTGACAATGAGCAGTTCTTC. Protein sequence: CASPSEGLALDNEQFF. Filled out from reference TRBV7-2 and TRBJ2-1, the complete variable domain reads GAGVSQSPSNKVTEKGKDVELRCDPISGHTALYWYRQSLGQGLEFLIYFQGNSAPDKSGLPSDRFSAERTGGSVSTLTIQRTQQEDSAVYLCASPSEGLALDNEQFFGPGTRLTVL.

This clone came up a few times. The chain uses TRBV7-9 and TRBJ1-2; D is unclear. The CDR3 has 15 residues. Germline V gene data show CDR1 as SEHNR and CDR2 as FQNEAQ (reference sequence). V lost 0 bases and J 6 bases, leaving 14 bases between the germline ends. Here the CDR3 DNA reads TGTGCCAGCAGCTTAGCAAGGGTCACGGGAAATGGCTACACCTTC. Amino acids: CASSLARVTGNGYTF.

In DNA, the CDR3 is TGTGCCAGCAGCCCCAAGGTACAAGAGACCCAGTACTTC. It yields the protein CASSPKVQETQYF. The chain uses TRBV7-7 and TRBJ2-5; no firm D call. This CDR3 is 13 amino acids long. Germline CDR1 SSHAT, CDR2 FNYEAQ (reference sequence). V lost 5 bases and J lost 2, with 9 bases in between. Looking up the rest from reference TRBV7-7 and TRBJ2-5 gives the full variable domain: GAGVSQSPRYKVTKRGQDVTLRCDPISSHATLYWYQQALGQGPEFLTYFNYEAQPDKSGLPSDRFSAERPEGSISTLTIQRTEQRDSAMYRCASSPKVQETQYFGPGTRLLVL.

This clone was picked up one time. The rearrangement links TRBV5-1 to TRBJ2-3; TRBD2 matches 12 bases. Trimming removed 4 bases from V and 5 bases from J; junction bases left unmatched: 14. The germline gives CDR1 SGHRS, CDR2 YFSETQ. The CDR3 length is 18 residues. The CDR3 bases are TGCGCCAGCAGCCCCGGGCGGACTAGCGGGACGGTCGGAGATACGCAGTATTTT. Translated, it gives CASSPGRTSGTVGDTQYF.